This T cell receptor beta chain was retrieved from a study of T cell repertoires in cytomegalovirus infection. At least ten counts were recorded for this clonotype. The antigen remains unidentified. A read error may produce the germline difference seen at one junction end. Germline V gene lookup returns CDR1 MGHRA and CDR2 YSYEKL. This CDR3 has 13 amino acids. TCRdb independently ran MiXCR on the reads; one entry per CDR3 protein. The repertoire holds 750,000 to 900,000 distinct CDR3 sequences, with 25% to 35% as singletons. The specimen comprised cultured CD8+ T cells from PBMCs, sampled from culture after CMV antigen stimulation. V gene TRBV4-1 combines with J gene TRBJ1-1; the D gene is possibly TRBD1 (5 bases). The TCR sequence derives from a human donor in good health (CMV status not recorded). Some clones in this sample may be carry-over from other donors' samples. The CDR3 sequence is CASSPGLNTEAFF. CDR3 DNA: TGTGCCAGCAGCCCAGGGTTGAACACTGAAGCTTTCTTT.